The 5 T cell receptor beta chains in this list originate from one sample, sequenced in a study of CD8 T cells in ankylosing spondylitis. Each CDR3 protein gets one entry after TCRdb re-called the 5' RACE reads with MiXCR. The repertoire includes about 240,000 distinct CDR3 sequences, around 25% of them detected once, and roughly 0.67% sits in the top ten. Sequenced material: blood, either unsorted or a sorted T cell fraction (not recorded which). The receptors come from a male donor with ankylosing spondylitis or in good health (not recorded which).

The table lists this clonotype with a few counts. The genes are TRBV20-1 and TRBJ2-2; 10 bases align to TRBD2. The V segment lost 3 bases and the J segment 0 bases; nucleotides outside the gene matches: 4. CDR3 length: 16 amino acids. The germline V gene has CDR1 DFQATT and CDR2 SNEGSKA (reference sequence). DNA for the CDR3: TGCAGTGCTAGGGCTCTAGCGGGGGCGAACACCGGGGAGCTGTTTTTT. Encoded protein: CSARALAGANTGELFF.

This clonotype was seen a few times. This chain joins TRBV6-6 and TRBJ2-7, with D unclear. The ends were cut back, 6 bases at V and 6 bases at J, with 9 bases in the middle. The CDR3 totals 11 residues. CDR1 and CDR2 (germline): MNHNY, SVGAGI (reference sequence). DNA for the CDR3: TGTGCCAGCAGACCTTGGGGCGAGCAGTACTTC. Protein: CASRPWGEQYF.

DNA of the CDR3: TGTGCCAGCACCGGACCGTCCTACGAGCAGTACTTC. Translation: CASTGPSYEQYF. The V gene is TRBV6-5, the J gene TRBJ2-7, with D hard to call. Germline-derived CDR1 and CDR2 are MNHEY and SVGAGI. Trimming shortened V by 7 bases and J by 1 base, and 8 bases separated the two germline ends. The CDR3 has 12 residues.

The chain combines TRBV29-1 with TRBJ2-3; D remains ambiguous. The CDR3 sequence is 14 residues long. The V and J ends lost 7 bases and 11 bases respectively, with 25 bases between them. Germline CDR1 reads SQVTM; CDR2 reads ANQGSEA. CDR3 sequence: CSGERIDRPLGQYF. In DNA, the CDR3 is TGCAGCGGGGAAAGAATTGACCGCCCTCTCGGGCAGTATTTT.

This clonotype showed up just a few times. The J gene is TRBJ2-1, the V gene TRBV20-1; 9 bases map to TRBD2. Trimming removed 5 bases from V and 4 bases from J; junction bases left unmatched: 6. This CDR3 contains 14 residues. CDR1 and CDR2 (germline): DFQATT, SNEGSKA (reference sequence). CDR3 sequence reads: CSAGGLAGYNEQFF. CDR3 nucleotides: TGCAGTGCTGGCGGGCTAGCGGGGTACAATGAGCAGTTCTTC.